This TCR beta chain was captured by sequencing in a study of cytomegalovirus exposure and HLA in healthy donors. General observations from the study: In a later analysis, a genetic analysis reported fewer productive-TCR N-insertions in an Asian-associated ancestry cluster than the cohort average. In vitro confirmation showed three CMV-associated chains to be CMV antigen specific.

Vbeta (60) and Jbeta (13) primers were used in the PCR. Data came from immunoSEQ multiplex PCR; TCRdb stores just in-frame clones and leaves some out. Here the sample spans approximately 100,000 clones, roughly 85% being singletons. V dropped 3 bases and J dropped 0 bases, with 11 bases sitting between them. The CDR3 runs 15 residues. The germline CDR1 and CDR2 sequences are MNHEY and SMNVEV (reference sequence). A single count supports this clone. Its antigen remains unidentified. This chain connects TRBV27 to TRBJ1-2; unclear D gene. The sequenced sample was PBMCs. This TCR came from a man between 60 and 70 years old in good health and CMV-seropositive. CDR3: CASSLSLFANYGYTF. The DNA for the CDR3 is TGTGCCAGCAGTTTGTCCCTCTTTGCTAACTATGGCTACACCTTC.